This TCR beta chain was retrieved from a study of OX40 agonist ivuxolimab in advanced cancers. For the study at large: Patients received the agonistic anti-OX40 (CD134) antibody ivuxolimab. Males comprised 70% to 85% of the group, whose mean age was about 60 years (range about 23 to 80). Partial responses, seen in three patients, involved one hepatocellular carcinoma and two cutaneous melanomas.

TCRdb keeps only in-frame clones here, not all; method: immunoSEQ multiplex PCR. The repertoire includes approximately 70,000 clones, around 85% of them detected once, and under 6.5% sits in the top ten. Losses at the gene ends were 10 bases for V and 4 bases for J; bases not matched to a gene: 7. The germline V gene has CDR1 MNHNY and CDR2 SVGAGI (reference sequence). This CDR3 region has 14 residues. The sequence was collected from an adult with an advanced solid tumor such as melanoma, head and neck, liver or kidney cancer. Specimen: CD4+ or CD8+ T cells sorted from blood, collected in a trial of the OX40 agonist ivuxolimab. The genes are TRBV6-6 and TRBJ2-3; TRBD2 agrees at 11 bases. The CDR3 nucleotides read TGTGCCACTTCGCTAGCGGGAGGCGCAGATACGCAGTATTTT. Translation gives CATSLAGGADTQYF.